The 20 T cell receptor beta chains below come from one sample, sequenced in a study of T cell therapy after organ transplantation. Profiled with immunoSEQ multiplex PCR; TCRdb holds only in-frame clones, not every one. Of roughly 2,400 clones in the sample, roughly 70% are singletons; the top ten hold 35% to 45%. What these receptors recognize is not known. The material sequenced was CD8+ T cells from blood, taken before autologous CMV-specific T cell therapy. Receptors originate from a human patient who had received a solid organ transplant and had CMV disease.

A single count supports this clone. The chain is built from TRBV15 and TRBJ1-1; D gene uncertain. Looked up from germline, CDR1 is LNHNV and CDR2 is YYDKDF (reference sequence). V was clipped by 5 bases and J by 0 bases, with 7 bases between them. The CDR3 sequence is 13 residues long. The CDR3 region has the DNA TGTGCCACCAGCCAGGCGATGAACACTGAAGCTTTCTTT. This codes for CATSQAMNTEAFF.

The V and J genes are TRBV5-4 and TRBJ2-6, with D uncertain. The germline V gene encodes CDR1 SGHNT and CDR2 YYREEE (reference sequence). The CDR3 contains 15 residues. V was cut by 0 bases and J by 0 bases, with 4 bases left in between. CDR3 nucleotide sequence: TGTGCCAGCAGCTTGGCGGGCTCTGGGGCCAACGTCCTGACTTTC. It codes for CASSLAGSGANVLTF.

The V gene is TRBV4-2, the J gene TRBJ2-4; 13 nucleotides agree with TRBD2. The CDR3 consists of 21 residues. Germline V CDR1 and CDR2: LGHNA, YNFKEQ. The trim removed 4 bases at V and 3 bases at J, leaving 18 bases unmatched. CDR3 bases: TGTGCCAGCAGCCTTAACAAGAGACTAGCGGGAGGCTTCCTAATCAAAAACATTCAGTACTTC. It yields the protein CASSLNKRLAGGFLIKNIQYF.

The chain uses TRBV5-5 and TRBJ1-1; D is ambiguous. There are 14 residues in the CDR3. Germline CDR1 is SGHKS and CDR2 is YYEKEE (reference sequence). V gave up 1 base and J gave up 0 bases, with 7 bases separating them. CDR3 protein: CASSLKGMNTEAFF. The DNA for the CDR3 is TGTGCCAGCAGCTTGAAGGGAATGAACACTGAAGCTTTCTTT.

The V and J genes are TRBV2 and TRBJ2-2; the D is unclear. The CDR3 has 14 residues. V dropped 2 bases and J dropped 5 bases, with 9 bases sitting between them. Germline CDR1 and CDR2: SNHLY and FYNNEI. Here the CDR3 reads CASSEQAPTGELFF. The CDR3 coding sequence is TGTGCCAGCAGTGAACAGGCTCCAACCGGGGAGCTGTTTTTT.

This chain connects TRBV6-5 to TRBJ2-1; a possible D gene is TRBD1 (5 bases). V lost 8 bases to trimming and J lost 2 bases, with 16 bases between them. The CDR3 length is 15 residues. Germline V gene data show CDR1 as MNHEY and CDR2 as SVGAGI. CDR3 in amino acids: CASGNQETAYNEQFF. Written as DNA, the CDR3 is TGTGCCAGCGGAAACCAGGAGACAGCCTACAATGAGCAGTTCTTC.

The CDR3 loop is CASSLDSSRSGIYGYTF. CDR3 in DNA: TGTGCCAGCAGCTTGGATTCGTCCAGGAGCGGAATCTATGGCTACACCTTC. V and J are TRBV5-4 and TRBJ1-2; D uncertain. The germline CDR1 and CDR2 sequences are SGHNT and YYREEE (reference sequence). The CDR3 is 17 residues long. Trimming pared 0 bases from V and 4 bases from J, leaving 19 bases between. Variable domain in full (rest from reference TRBV5-4 and TRBJ1-2): ETGVTQSPTHLIKTRGQQVTLRCSSQSGHNTVSWYQQALGQGPQFIFQYYREEENGRGNFPPRFSGLQFPNYSSELNVNALELDDSALYLCASSLDSSRSGIYGYTFGSGTRLTVV.

CDR3 in DNA: TGTGCCATCAGTGATGGATTGGAGGGGTACAATGAGCAGTTCTTC. This gives the protein CAISDGLEGYNEQFF. The chain has TRBV10-3 and TRBJ2-1, with D possibly matching TRBD2 (6 bases). The CDR3 covers 15 residues. From germline, CDR1 is ENHRY and CDR2 SYGVKD. V was cut by 3 bases and J by 4 bases, with 13 bases left in between.

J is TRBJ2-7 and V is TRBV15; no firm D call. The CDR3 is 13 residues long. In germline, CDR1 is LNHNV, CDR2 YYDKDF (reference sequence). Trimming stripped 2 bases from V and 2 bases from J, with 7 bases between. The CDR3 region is CATSRSRTYEQYF. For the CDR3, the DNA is TGTGCCACCAGCAGAAGCCGGACCTACGAGCAGTACTTC. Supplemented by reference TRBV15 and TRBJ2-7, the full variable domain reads DAMVIQNPRYQVTQFGKPVTLSCSQTLNHNVMYWYQQKSSQAPKLLFHYYDKDFNNEADTPDNFQSRRPNTSFCFLDIRSPGLGDTAMYLCATSRSRTYEQYFGPGTRLTVT.

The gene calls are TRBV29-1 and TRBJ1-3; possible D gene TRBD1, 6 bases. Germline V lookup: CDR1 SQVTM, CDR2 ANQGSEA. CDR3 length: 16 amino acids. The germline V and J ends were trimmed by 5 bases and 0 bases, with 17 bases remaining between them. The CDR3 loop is CSVRGSGDISGNTIYF. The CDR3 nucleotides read TGCAGCGTTAGGGGTTCCGGGGACATCTCTGGAAACACCATATATTTT.

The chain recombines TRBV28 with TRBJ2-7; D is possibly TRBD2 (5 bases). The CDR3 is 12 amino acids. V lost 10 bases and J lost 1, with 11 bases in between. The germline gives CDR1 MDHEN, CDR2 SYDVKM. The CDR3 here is CAISGVSYEQYF. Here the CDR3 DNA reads TGTGCCATCTCCGGGGTTTCCTACGAGCAGTACTTC. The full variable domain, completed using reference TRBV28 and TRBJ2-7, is DVKVTQSSRYLVKRTGEKVFLECVQDMDHENMFWYRQDPGLGLRLIYFSYDVKMKEKGDIPEGYSVSREKKERFSLILESASTNQTSMYLCAISGVSYEQYFGPGTRLTVT.

As DNA, the CDR3 is TGTGCCAGCAGTTTACGGGGCGAGAACACTGAAGCTTTCTTT. Translating gives CASSLRGENTEAFF. The chain employs TRBV28 and TRBJ1-1; TRBD1 might be the D (5 bases). V was pared by 2 bases and J by 1 base, with 8 bases between. This CDR3 region has 14 residues. Germline CDR1 MDHEN, CDR2 SYDVKM.

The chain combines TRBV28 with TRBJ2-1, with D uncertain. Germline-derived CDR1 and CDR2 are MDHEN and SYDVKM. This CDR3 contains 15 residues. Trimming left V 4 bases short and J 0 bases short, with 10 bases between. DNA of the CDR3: TGTGCCAGCAGTTCGCCCGAGAGCTCCTACAATGAGCAGTTCTTC. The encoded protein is CASSSPESSYNEQFF.

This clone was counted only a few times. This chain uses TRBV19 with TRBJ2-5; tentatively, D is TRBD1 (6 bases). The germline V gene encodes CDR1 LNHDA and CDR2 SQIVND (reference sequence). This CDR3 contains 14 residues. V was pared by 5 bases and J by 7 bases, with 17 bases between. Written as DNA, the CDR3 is TGTGCCAGTAGTCTTACAGGGATCGGTGGGACCCAGTACTTC. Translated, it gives CASSLTGIGGTQYF.

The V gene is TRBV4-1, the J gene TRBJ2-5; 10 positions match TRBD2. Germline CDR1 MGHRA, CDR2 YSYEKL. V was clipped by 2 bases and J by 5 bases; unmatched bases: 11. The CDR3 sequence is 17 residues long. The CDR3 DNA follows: TGCGCCAGCAGCCAAAGGACCTTAGCGGGAGGAGGCGAGACCCAGTACTTC. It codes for CASSQRTLAGGGETQYF.

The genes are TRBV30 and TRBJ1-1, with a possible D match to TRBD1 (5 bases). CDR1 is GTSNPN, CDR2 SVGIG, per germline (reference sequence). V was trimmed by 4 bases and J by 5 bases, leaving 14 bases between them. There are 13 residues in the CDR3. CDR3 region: CAWIAPRGTEAFF. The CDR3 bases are TGTGCCTGGATCGCCCCGAGGGGAACTGAAGCTTTCTTT.

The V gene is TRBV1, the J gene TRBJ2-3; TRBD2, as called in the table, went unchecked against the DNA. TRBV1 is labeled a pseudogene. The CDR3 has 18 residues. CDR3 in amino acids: CTSSQDHPGLAAGGTQYF. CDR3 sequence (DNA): TGCACCAGCAGCCAAGATCACCCGGGACTAGCGGCTGGGGGGACGCAGTATTTT.

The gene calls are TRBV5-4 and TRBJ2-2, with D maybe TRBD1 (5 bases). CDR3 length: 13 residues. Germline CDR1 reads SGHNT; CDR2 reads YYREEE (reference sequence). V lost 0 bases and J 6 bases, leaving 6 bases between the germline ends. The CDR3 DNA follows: TGTGCCAGCAGCTTGGAGGGGCCCGGGGAGCTGTTTTTT. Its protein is CASSLEGPGELFF.

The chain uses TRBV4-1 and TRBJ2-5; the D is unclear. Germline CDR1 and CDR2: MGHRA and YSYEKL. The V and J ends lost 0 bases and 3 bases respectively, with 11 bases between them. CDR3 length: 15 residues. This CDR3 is CASSQDFGGEETQYF. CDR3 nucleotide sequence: TGCGCCAGCAGCCAAGATTTCGGCGGAGAAGAGACCCAGTACTTC.

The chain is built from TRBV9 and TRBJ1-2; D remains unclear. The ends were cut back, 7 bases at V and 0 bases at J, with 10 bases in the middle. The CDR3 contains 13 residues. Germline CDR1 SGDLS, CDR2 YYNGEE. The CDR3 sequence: CASGAIPNYGYTF. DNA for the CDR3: TGTGCCAGCGGCGCGATTCCTAACTATGGCTACACCTTC.